The present T cell receptor beta chain was sequenced within a study of OX40 agonist ivuxolimab in advanced cancers. Overall study context: It was ivuxolimab, an agonistic anti-OX40 (CD134) antibody, that patients were treated with.

Trimming took off 5 bases at V and 1 base at J, with 8 bases between the two ends. The CDR3 contains 13 residues. CDR1 is SGHTA, CDR2 FQGTGA, per germline. There are a few counts of this clone. Profiling relied on immunoSEQ multiplex PCR, and the TCRdb table lists in-frame clones only, not all of them. The data show around 40,000 clones, more than 75% seen once. Sequences were derived from CD4+ or CD8+ T cells sorted from blood, sampled in a trial of the OX40 agonist ivuxolimab. This TCR derives from an adult with an advanced solid tumor such as melanoma, head and neck, liver or kidney cancer. V and J are TRBV7-3 and TRBJ1-1, with unresolved D. CDR3 bases: TGTGCCAGCAGCGCTTCACCGAACACTGAAGCTTTCTTT. Encoded protein: CASSASPNTEAFF. The complete variable domain, with remaining parts taken from reference TRBV7-3 and TRBJ1-1, reads GAGVSQTPSNKVTEKGKYVELRCDPISGHTALYWYRQSLGQGPEFLIYFQGTGAADDSGLPNDRFFAVRPEGSVSTLKIQRTERGDSAVYLCASSASPNTEAFFGQGTRLTVV.